This T cell receptor (beta chain) was captured by sequencing in a study of blood T cell repertoires in COVID-19. Whole-study context: The United States, Italy and Spain supplied acute and convalescent COVID-19 samples. T cells, B-cell-depleted T cells, or PBMCs provided the cDNA or gDNA that served as material.

The V end lost 0 bases, the J end lost 0 bases, and 18 bases lay between the germline ends. The CDR3 has 19 amino acids. Per the germline V gene, CDR1 is LGHNA and CDR2 is YNFKEQ. Under the authors' procedure: Reference gene primer amplification yielded estimated nucleated cell counts. TCRdb's copy holds only in-frame clones and misses some; the assay was immunoSEQ multiplex PCR. That table supplies the V and J calls and clone size; D and trimming were determined from the DNA. The table lists approximately 280,000 clones, about 88% of them singletons, with around 12% in the top ten. The V gene is TRBV4-2, the J gene TRBJ1-5; no reliable D call. Sample: peripheral blood. This TCR came from a woman between 55 and 75 years old with acute or convalescent COVID-19. This CDR3 is CASSQDSGGLRNSNQPQHF. CDR3 nucleotide sequence: TGTGCCAGCAGCCAAGATAGCGGCGGACTACGGAATAGCAATCAGCCCCAGCATTTT.